This TCR beta chain was captured in a study of read filtering for tumor transcriptome and immune sequencing. On the study more broadly: R-ISS stage counts were eight or nine for I, 16 for II, roughly seven for III. TCR-mapped reads were about 4.05 to 11 million with IR-seq versus roughly 80 to 1,300 with RNA-seq. Findings and caveats of the study: Approximately 82% of IR-seq clonotypes had a single read, yet these held approximately 4% of reads.

About this clonotype: The antigen remains unidentified.

Every patient had bone marrow sampled while the disease was active. Molecular barcoded adaptors covering alpha/delta and beta/gamma chains were used on 400 ng RNA. Each CDR3 protein is one row after TCRdb ran MiXCR on the reads. This sample has around 38,000 distinct CDR3 sequences, with around 13% found just once. CDR3 length: 13 residues. From germline, CDR1 is SNHLY and CDR2 FYNNEI. V trimming: 4 bases; J trimming: 9 bases; junction bases outside the gene matches: 0. The V call is TRBV2, the J call TRBJ2-5, with 15 bases aligning to TRBD2. This TCR came from a donor at least 40 years old with multiple myeloma. Sequenced sample: a population of CD138-negative cells sorted from bone marrow. In DNA form, the CDR3 reads TGTGCCAGCAGTGGGACTAGCGGGAGGGCCCAGTACTTC. It yields the protein CASSGTSGRAQYF.